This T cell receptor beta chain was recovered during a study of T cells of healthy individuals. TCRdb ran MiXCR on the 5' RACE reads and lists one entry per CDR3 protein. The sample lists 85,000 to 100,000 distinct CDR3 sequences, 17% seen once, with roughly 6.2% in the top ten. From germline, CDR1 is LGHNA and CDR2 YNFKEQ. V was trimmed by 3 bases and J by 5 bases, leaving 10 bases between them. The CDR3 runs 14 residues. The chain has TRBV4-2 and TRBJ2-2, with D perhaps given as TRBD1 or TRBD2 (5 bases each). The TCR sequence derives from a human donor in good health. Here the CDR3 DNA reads TGTGCCAGCAGCCATATTGAGGGGACCGGGGAGCTGTTTTTT. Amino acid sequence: CASSHIEGTGELFF.